What follows are 19 T cell receptor beta chains derived from one specimen sequenced in a study of siplizumab effects on memory and regulatory T cells. Clones were read by immunoSEQ multiplex PCR, and TCRdb kept only the in-frame ones, dropping some. The data contain roughly 97,000 clones, roughly 93% of them seen just once; the ten biggest clones take up approximately 0.67%. The specimen was Tregs sorted from blood. These receptors were obtained from a human donor in good health.

The rearrangement uses TRBV7-9 and TRBJ1-4, with 9 bases matching TRBD1. The CDR3 is 14 amino acids. Germline V lookup: CDR1 SEHNR, CDR2 FQNEAQ (reference sequence). After removal of 5 bases from V and 7 bases from J, the junction contained 5 bases not matched to a gene. CDR3 coding DNA: TGTGCCAGCAGCCCAGGACAGGGGAGTGAAAAACTGTTTTTT. This translates into CASSPGQGSEKLFF.

The chain combines TRBV7-9 with TRBJ2-5, with TRBD1 matching over 7 bases. V was clipped by 5 bases and J by 5 bases; unmatched bases: 14. The CDR3 covers 16 residues. CDR1 SEHNR and CDR2 FQNEAQ come from the germline V gene (reference sequence). The CDR3, as DNA: TGTGCCAGCAGCCCTCACCGACAGGGAATTGGGGAGACCCAGTACTTC. The encoded protein is CASSPHRQGIGETQYF.

The chain is built from TRBV5-1 and TRBJ2-5, with D perhaps TRBD2 (5 bases). The J call may be faulty, since TRBJ2-7 better matches the DNA end. This CDR3 contains 15 residues. The V gene's germline CDR1 is SGHRS and CDR2 YFSETQ. CDR3 nucleotides: TGCGCCAGCAGCTTAGAGCGGAGTGCATACTACGAGCAGTACTTC. As protein: CASSLERSAYYEQYF.

The chain carries TRBV7-2 and TRBJ2-7; tentatively, D is TRBD1 or TRBD2 (5 bases each). Germline CDR1 is SGHTA and CDR2 is FQGNSA. V lost 0 bases, J lost 0 bases, and 18 bases lay in between. The CDR3 is 18 residues long. For the CDR3, the DNA is TGTGCCAGCAGCTTAGCTGGTATAATCGGGGCGGCCTCCTACGAGCAGTACTTC. Translation gives CASSLAGIIGAASYEQYF.

The chain uses TRBV5-6 and TRBJ2-2, with D tentatively TRBD1 (5 bases). Germline assignment: CDR1 SGHDT and CDR2 YYEEEE. V shed 0 bases and J shed 3 bases, with 6 bases lying between them. The CDR3 covers 14 residues. In DNA, the CDR3 is TGTGCCAGCAGCTTGGGACAGTACACCGGGGAGCTGTTTTTT. It is translated as CASSLGQYTGELFF.

The V and J genes are TRBV25-1 and TRBJ1-1; D gene unclear. The V gene's germline CDR1 is MGHDK and CDR2 SYGVNS. The ends were cut back, 3 bases at V and 2 bases at J, with 7 bases in the middle. The CDR3 has 13 amino acids. This CDR3 reads CASSELVNTEAFF. DNA of the CDR3: TGTGCCAGCAGTGAGCTGGTCAACACTGAAGCTTTCTTT. The full variable domain, rest sourced from reference TRBV25-1 and TRBJ1-1, is EADIYQTPRYLVIGTGKKITLECSQTMGHDKMYWYQQDPGMELHLIHYSYGVNSTEKGDLSSESTVSRIRTEHFPLTLESARPSHTSQYLCASSELVNTEAFFGQGTRLTVV.

This chain joins TRBV27 and TRBJ2-7; D remains unclear. Germline V lookup: CDR1 MNHEY, CDR2 SMNVEV (reference sequence). The CDR3 is 14 residues long. V lost 3 bases and J 6 bases, leaving 15 bases between the germline ends. This chain's CDR3 is CASSFALKTTEQYF. Here the CDR3 DNA reads TGTGCCAGCAGTTTCGCCCTGAAAACCACCGAGCAGTACTTC.

V usage is TRBV18 and J usage is TRBJ2-1, with 9 bases that match TRBD1. This CDR3 has 16 residues. Germline lookup yields CDR1 KGHSH and CDR2 LQKENI. The J segment lost 1 base and the V segment lost 5 bases, leaving 6 bases of the junction unmatched. CDR3 nucleotide sequence: TGTGCCAGCTCATTCGCCGACAGGGGGTCCTACAATGAGCAGTTCTTC. Protein product: CASSFADRGSYNEQFF.

The chain links TRBV4-1 to TRBJ2-3; no firm D call. The CDR3 runs to 13 residues. The V end was cut by 0 bases, the J end by 8 bases, with 9 bases between. Germline loops: CDR1 MGHRA, CDR2 YSYEKL. The CDR3 protein is CASSQDEIVTQYF. The CDR3 bases are TGCGCCAGCAGCCAAGACGAGATTGTTACGCAGTATTTT.

This chain uses TRBV18 with TRBJ1-2; 7 nucleotides agree with TRBD1. Germline CDR1 is KGHSH and CDR2 is LQKENI. V was pared by 4 bases and J by 1 base, with 0 bases of the junction left unmatched. The CDR3 is 13 amino acids. CDR3 sequence reads: CASSHRGNYGYTF. CDR3 nucleotide sequence: TGTGCCAGCTCACACAGGGGTAACTATGGCTACACCTTC.

CDR3 protein: CASSRTGAGELFF. The CDR3 bases are TGTGCCAGCAGCCGAACGGGGGCCGGGGAGCTGTTTTTT. This chain joins TRBV27 and TRBJ2-2; tentatively, D is TRBD2 (6 bases). The CDR3 length is 13 residues. The germline V gene has CDR1 MNHEY and CDR2 SMNVEV (reference sequence). V dropped 6 bases and J dropped 6 bases, with 11 bases sitting between them.

This clone is a singleton in its sample. The chain employs TRBV30 and TRBJ2-5, with 8 bases identical to TRBD1. The CDR3 covers 14 residues. V trimming: 0 bases; J trimming: 2 bases; junction bases outside the gene matches: 2. Per the germline V gene, CDR1 is GTSNPN and CDR2 is SVGIG (reference sequence). The DNA of the CDR3 is TGTGCCTGGAGTGTCGGGACAGGTCAAGAGACCCAGTACTTC. Residues: CAWSVGTGQETQYF.

This rearrangement joins TRBV6-5 to TRBJ1-2; weak D call: TRBD1 (5 bases). In germline, CDR1 is MNHEY, CDR2 SVGAGI. The V and J ends lost 6 bases and 5 bases respectively, with 13 bases between them. The CDR3 runs 13 residues. CDR3 DNA sequence: TGTGCCAGCAGCCGGGACGGACGATATGGCTACACCTTC. It translates to CASSRDGRYGYTF.

The genes are TRBV5-4 and TRBJ2-7; 9 positions match TRBD2. J gave up 4 bases and V 2 bases, and 7 bases lay outside the gene matches. Germline CDR1 SGHNT, CDR2 YYREEE (reference sequence). This CDR3 region has 15 residues. The CDR3 sequence: CASSLTRLADYEQYF. For the CDR3, the DNA is TGTGCCAGCAGCTTAACCCGACTAGCGGATTACGAGCAGTACTTC.

The chain employs TRBV5-8 and TRBJ2-1, with D perhaps matching TRBD1 (6 bases). This CDR3 is built from 14 residues. Trimming shortened V by 3 bases and J by 2 bases, and 9 bases separated the two germline ends. From germline, CDR1 is SGHTS and CDR2 YDEGEE. CDR3 nucleotide sequence: TGTGCCAGCAGCTGGAGGACAGCCTACAATGAGCAGTTCTTC. Translating it yields CASSWRTAYNEQFF.

The CDR3: CASSPSGTEAFF. The CDR3 DNA reads TGTGCCAGCTCACCTTCCGGGACTGAAGCTTTCTTT. The chain carries TRBV18 and TRBJ1-1; D not resolved. The CDR3 totals 12 residues. V shed 3 bases and J shed 5 bases, with 7 bases lying between them. From germline, CDR1 is KGHSH and CDR2 LQKENI.

The chain joins TRBV5-4 to TRBJ1-1, with D uncertain. Germline V gene lookup returns CDR1 SGHNT and CDR2 YYREEE (reference sequence). The V and J ends lost 1 base and 4 bases respectively, with 8 bases between them. This CDR3 has 13 amino acids. The CDR3 loop reads CASSLLGSTEAFF. CDR3 DNA sequence: TGTGCCAGCAGCTTGCTCGGTTCCACTGAAGCTTTCTTT.

The chain couples TRBV10-2 to TRBJ1-6; the D is unclear. V was pared by 8 bases and J by 7 bases, with 9 bases between. The CDR3 runs to 12 residues. Germline CDR1 is WSHSY and CDR2 is SAAADI. CDR3 region: CASWDLNSPLHF. CDR3 bases: TGCGCCAGCTGGGATCTAAATTCACCCCTCCACTTT.

This chain joins TRBV5-1 and TRBJ2-7, with TRBD1 identical over 12 bases. Germline assignment: CDR1 SGHRS and CDR2 YFSETQ. This CDR3 has 17 amino acids. The J segment lost 6 bases and the V segment lost 3 bases, leaving 13 bases of the junction unmatched. The CDR3 DNA sequence: TGCGCCAGCAGCTGGAGCACCCGGGACAGGGGGCGACGCGAGCAGTACTTC. This sequence encodes CASSWSTRDRGRREQYF.